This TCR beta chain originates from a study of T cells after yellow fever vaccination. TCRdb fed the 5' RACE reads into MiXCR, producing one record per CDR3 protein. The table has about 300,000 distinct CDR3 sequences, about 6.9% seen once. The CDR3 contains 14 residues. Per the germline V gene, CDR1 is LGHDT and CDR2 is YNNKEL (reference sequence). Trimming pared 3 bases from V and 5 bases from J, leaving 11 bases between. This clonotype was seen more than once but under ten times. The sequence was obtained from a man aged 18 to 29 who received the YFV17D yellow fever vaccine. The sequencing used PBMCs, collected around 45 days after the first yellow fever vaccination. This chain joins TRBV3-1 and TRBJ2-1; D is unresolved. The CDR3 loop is CASSHVDLDNEQFF. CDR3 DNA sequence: TGTGCCAGCAGCCACGTGGACCTCGACAATGAGCAGTTCTTC.